This T cell receptor (beta chain) was sequenced during a study of blood T cells in healthy people across ages. The CDR3 runs 13 residues. V lost 3 bases and J lost 6, with 10 bases in between. Looked up from germline, CDR1 is SGHAT and CDR2 is FQNNGV. This clonotype was detected only a few times. Its cognate antigen is unknown. General study findings and limits: Observed TCR beta diversity per million T cells went down as age went up. This fall followed a roughly linear course with age. Long-lived donors had more naive CD4+ cells and higher diversity than aged donors.

Healthy Caucasian individuals from Russia aged about 6 to 90 served as donors. Donors each provided 8 to 10 milliliters of peripheral blood. With a J-beta primer mix and a sample-barcoded 5' primer, a second PCR ran roughly 7 to 11 cycles. TCRdb ran MiXCR on the 5' RACE reads and lists one entry per CDR3 protein. The data contain about 1.5 million distinct CDR3 sequences, 35% to 45% of them singletons. The genes are TRBV11-2 and TRBJ2-3; D unresolved. This receptor was obtained from a woman aged 18-29 years in good health. Sequenced sample: blood. CDR3 sequence: CASSFTLRDTQYF. CDR3 DNA: TGTGCCAGCAGCTTCACCCTCCGGGATACGCAGTATTTT.